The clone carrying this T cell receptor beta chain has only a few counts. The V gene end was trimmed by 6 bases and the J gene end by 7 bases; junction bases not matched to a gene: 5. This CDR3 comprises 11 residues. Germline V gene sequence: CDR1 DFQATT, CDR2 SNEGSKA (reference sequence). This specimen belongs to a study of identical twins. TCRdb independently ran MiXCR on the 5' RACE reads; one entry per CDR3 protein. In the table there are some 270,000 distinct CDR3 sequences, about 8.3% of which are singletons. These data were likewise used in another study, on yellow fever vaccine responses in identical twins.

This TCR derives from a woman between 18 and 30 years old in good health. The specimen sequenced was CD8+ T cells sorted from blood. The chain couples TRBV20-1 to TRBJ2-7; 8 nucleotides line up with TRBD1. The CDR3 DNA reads TGCAGTGCCGAGACAGGGGATGAGCAGTACTTC. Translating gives CSAETGDEQYF.